The TCR beta chain described here comes from a study of brain T cells in children with intractable seizures. Study-level results: Viral specificity was inferred only from CDR3 similarity; HCMV serostatus was unknown.

CDR3 size: 14 residues. V trimming: 10 bases; J trimming: 4 bases; junction bases outside the gene matches: 10. In germline, CDR1 is SGHNT, CDR2 YENEEA. The data were produced by immunoSEQ multiplex PCR, yet TCRdb's version contains in-frame clones alone and is incomplete. The data show about 320,000 clones, 93% seen once. Time point of the sample: blood from clinic visit 5 months post-surgery; TSC patient then seizure free. Only cases whose brain tissue showed the highest T cell transcript signatures were sequenced. Before surgery, patients took at least one anti-epileptic drug. About this clone: Its antigen is not identified.

Source: peripheral blood, taken 4 to 5 months after surgery. The receptor was derived from a boy younger than two with tuberous sclerosis and intractable seizures. The rearrangement joins TRBV11-3 to TRBJ2-3; 8 nucleotides align to TRBD2. In nucleotides, the CDR3 is TGTGCCATCGGGGGGGGAGGCGAGGCAGATACGCAGTATTTT. As protein: CAIGGGGEADTQYF. The complete variable domain, with remaining parts taken from reference TRBV11-3 and TRBJ2-3, reads EAGVVQSPRYKIIEKKQPVAFWCNPISGHNTLYWYLQNLGQGPELLIRYENEEAVDDSQLPKDRFSAERLKGVDSTLKIQPAELGDSAVYLCAIGGGGEADTQYFGPGTRLTVL.